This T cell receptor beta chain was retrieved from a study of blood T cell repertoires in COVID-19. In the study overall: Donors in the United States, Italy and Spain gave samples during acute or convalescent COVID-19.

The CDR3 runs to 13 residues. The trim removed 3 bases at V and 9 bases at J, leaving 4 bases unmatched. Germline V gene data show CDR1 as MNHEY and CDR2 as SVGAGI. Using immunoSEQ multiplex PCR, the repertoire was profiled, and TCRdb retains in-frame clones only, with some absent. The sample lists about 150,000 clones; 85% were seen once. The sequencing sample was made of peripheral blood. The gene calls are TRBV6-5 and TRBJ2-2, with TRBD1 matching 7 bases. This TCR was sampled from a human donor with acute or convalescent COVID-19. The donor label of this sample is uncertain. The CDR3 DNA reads TGTGCCAGCAGTTATCAGGGGGACCGGGAGCTGTTTTTT. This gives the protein CASSYQGDRELFF.